Presented here are 21 T cell receptor beta chains from one specimen sequenced in a study of blood T cell repertoires in COVID-19. Sequencing used immunoSEQ multiplex PCR; TCRdb keeps in-frame clones, though not all of them. The table lists 160,000 or so clones, around 75% of them singletons. The specimen was peripheral blood. These TCRs come from an elderly woman with acute or convalescent COVID-19.

This rearrangement joins TRBV7-2 to TRBJ2-7; 7 bases line up with TRBD1. After removal of 5 bases from V and 2 bases from J, the junction contained 6 bases not matched to a gene. Per germline, CDR1 SGHTA and CDR2 FQGNSA. The CDR3 sequence is 14 residues long. The CDR3 reads CASSRNRGAYEQYF. The CDR3 nucleotides are TGTGCCAGCAGCCGTAACAGGGGAGCCTACGAGCAGTACTTC.

The rearrangement joins TRBV2 to TRBJ1-5; D remains ambiguous. V was cut by 7 bases and J by 1 base, with 8 bases left in between. The CDR3 extends over 13 amino acids. Looked up from germline, CDR1 is SNHLY and CDR2 is FYNNEI. CDR3 amino acids: CASTAVSNQPQHF. CDR3 coding DNA: TGTGCCAGCACAGCGGTAAGCAATCAGCCCCAGCATTTT.

V and J are TRBV15 and TRBJ1-4; unclear D gene. The V end lost 0 bases, the J end lost 10 bases, and 12 bases lay between the germline ends. The CDR3 consists of 14 residues. The germline V gene encodes CDR1 LNHNV and CDR2 YYDKDF (reference sequence). In DNA, the CDR3 is TGTGCCACCAGCAGAGATAACGGAGGGCGAAAACTGTTTTTT. Its protein is CATSRDNGGRKLFF.

The chain employs TRBV18 and TRBJ2-3, with D perhaps TRBD1 (6 bases). CDR1 and CDR2 from the germline V gene are KGHSH and LQKENI. Trimming removed 6 bases from V and 0 bases from J, with 13 bases in between. This CDR3 region has 15 residues. CDR3: CASSHGQLSTDTQYF. CDR3 bases: TGTGCCAGCTCCCATGGACAGCTTAGCACAGATACGCAGTATTTT. Filled out from reference TRBV18 and TRBJ2-3, the complete variable domain reads NAGVMQNPRHLVRRRGQEARLRCSPMKGHSHVYWYRQLPEEGLKFMVYLQKENIIDESGMPKERFSAEFPKEGPSILRIQQVVRGDSAAYFCASSHGQLSTDTQYFGPGTRLTVL.

This sequence joins TRBV5-1 and TRBJ2-1, with 13 bases aligning to TRBD2. The V segment lost 7 bases and the J segment 2 bases; nucleotides outside the gene matches: 0. Germline CDR1 reads SGHRS; CDR2 reads YFSETQ. The CDR3 covers 14 residues. The CDR3 region is CASGTSGAYNEQFF. The CDR3 bases are TGCGCCAGCGGGACTAGCGGGGCCTACAATGAGCAGTTCTTC.

V is TRBV6-5 and J is TRBJ2-5, with 8 bases matching TRBD2. V dropped 2 bases and J dropped 4; count of bases not matched to a gene: 6. CDR3 length: 15 residues. The V gene's germline CDR1 is MNHEY and CDR2 SVGAGI. CDR3 coding DNA: TGTGCCAGCAGTTACAGTAGCGGGACGGGAGAGACCCAGTACTTC. It translates to CASSYSSGTGETQYF.

The chain is built from TRBV4-1 and TRBJ1-2; 7 bases fit TRBD1. There are 15 residues in the CDR3. V shed 3 bases and J 1 base; nucleotides not matched to a gene: 5. Germline V gene sequence: CDR1 MGHRA, CDR2 YSYEKL. CDR3 amino acids: CASSQPTGFNYGYTF. Here the CDR3 DNA reads TGCGCCAGCAGCCAGCCGACAGGGTTTAACTATGGCTACACCTTC.

As for this clone: Distinct nucleotide sequences in the sample also encode this CDR3. V gene TRBV18 combines with J gene TRBJ2-1; a possible D gene is TRBD1 (5 bases). The CDR3 runs 13 residues. Germline V CDR1 and CDR2: KGHSH, LQKENI. Trimming removed 2 bases from V and 5 bases from J, with 7 bases in between. CDR3 sequence: CASSPGRDNEQFF. The CDR3 region has the DNA TGTGCCAGCTCACCAGGCAGGGACAATGAGCAGTTCTTC.

This clone was counted a few times. V is TRBV28 and J is TRBJ2-7; 10 nucleotides agree with TRBD1. From germline, CDR1 is MDHEN and CDR2 SYDVKM. J gave up 0 bases and V 6 bases, and 5 bases lay outside the gene matches. CDR3 length: 15 residues. CDR3 amino acids: CASRPGTGASYEQYF. Written as DNA, the CDR3 is TGTGCCAGCAGACCCGGGACAGGGGCCTCCTACGAGCAGTACTTC. Full variable domain (rest looked up from reference TRBV28 and TRBJ2-7): DVKVTQSSRYLVKRTGEKVFLECVQDMDHENMFWYRQDPGLGLRLIYFSYDVKMKEKGDIPEGYSVSREKKERFSLILESASTNQTSMYLCASRPGTGASYEQYFGPGTRLTVT.

The genes are TRBV28 and TRBJ1-6, with 8 nucleotides matching TRBD1. CDR1 MDHEN and CDR2 SYDVKM come from the germline V gene. Trimming removed 3 bases from V and 8 bases from J; junction bases left unmatched: 6. The CDR3 has 15 residues. The CDR3 loop reads CASSFQAGGHSPLHF. In DNA form, the CDR3 reads TGTGCCAGCAGTTTTCAGGCAGGGGGCCATTCACCCCTCCACTTT. Based on the CDR3 plus reference TRBV28 and TRBJ1-6, the full variable domain is DVKVTQSSRYLVKRTGEKVFLECVQDMDHENMFWYRQDPGLGLRLIYFSYDVKMKEKGDIPEGYSVSREKKERFSLILESASTNQTSMYLCASSFQAGGHSPLHFGNGTRLTVT.

V is TRBV7-2 and J is TRBJ1-4, with D possibly being TRBD1 (5 bases). The V end was cut by 4 bases, the J end by 0 bases, with 6 bases between. Germline V gives CDR1 SGHTA, CDR2 FQGNSA. This CDR3 has 14 residues. For the CDR3, the DNA is TGTGCCAGCAGCTCCAGGGCAACTAATGAAAAACTGTTTTTT. Amino acid sequence: CASSSRATNEKLFF.

The genes are TRBV7-3 and TRBJ2-5; the D gene is possibly TRBD1 (6 bases). V lost 4 bases, J lost 4 bases, and 16 bases lay in between. CDR1 and CDR2 from the germline V gene are SGHTA and FQGTGA. The CDR3 length is 15 residues. The CDR3 loop is CASSSIDRLRETQYF. DNA for the CDR3: TGTGCCAGCAGCTCAATCGACAGGTTGCGAGAGACCCAGTACTTC.

This clone was seen once. This chain joins TRBV3-1 (or the pseudogene TRBV3-2) and TRBJ2-7; 11 bases fit TRBD2. V gave up 6 bases and J gave up 4 bases; unmatched junction bases: 8. The CDR3 is 15 residues long. Germline CDR1 is LGHDT and CDR2 is YNNKEL (reference sequence). The CDR3 is CASRATGTSGYEQYF. CDR3 in DNA: TGTGCCAGCAGGGCAACCGGGACTAGCGGATACGAGCAGTACTTC.

The V call is TRBV27, the J call TRBJ2-2; 8 bases match TRBD1. Looked up from germline, CDR1 is MNHEY and CDR2 is SMNVEV (reference sequence). J gave up 0 bases and V 10 bases, and 7 bases lay outside the gene matches. There are 15 residues in the CDR3. The CDR3 sequence: CAIGTGGANTGELFF. The CDR3 DNA reads as TGTGCCATCGGAACAGGGGGTGCGAACACCGGGGAGCTGTTTTTT.

J is TRBJ1-2 and V is TRBV7-9; no clear D. This CDR3 contains 14 residues. The ends were cut back, 5 bases at V and 4 bases at J, with 14 bases in the middle. The germline V gene encodes CDR1 SEHNR and CDR2 FQNEAQ (reference sequence). The CDR3 sequence: CASSASAGSYGYTF. In nucleotides, the CDR3 is TGTGCCAGCAGCGCCAGTGCGGGGAGCTATGGCTACACCTTC.

DNA for the CDR3: TGTGCCAGCAGCCAAAGTTCGGGGATAGGGCTAACCTACGAGCAGTACTTC. Its translation is CASSQSSGIGLTYEQYF. The chain is built from TRBV4-2 and TRBJ2-7; tentative D call: TRBD2 (5 bases). This CDR3 region has 17 residues. V lost 2 bases to trimming and J lost 2 bases, with 19 bases between them. The V gene's germline CDR1 is LGHNA and CDR2 YNFKEQ.

The chain combines TRBV6-5 with TRBJ1-1; 8 positions match TRBD1. V shed 6 bases, J shed 1 base, and the junction held 4 bases outside the gene matches. Germline V gene sequence: CDR1 MNHEY, CDR2 SVGAGI. The CDR3 has 14 amino acids. This CDR3 reads CASSGQGRNTEAFF. DNA of the CDR3: TGTGCCAGCAGCGGACAGGGACGGAACACTGAAGCTTTCTTT.

This clone was seen only a few times. The chain recombines TRBV6-5 with TRBJ2-1; TRBD1 matches 9 bases. V dropped 6 bases and J dropped 4; count of bases not matched to a gene: 7. The CDR3 has 15 amino acids. Looked up from germline, CDR1 is MNHEY and CDR2 is SVGAGI. CDR3 amino acids: CASSRGQGIYNEQFF. In nucleotides, the CDR3 is TGTGCCAGCAGCCGGGGACAGGGTATTTACAATGAGCAGTTCTTC.

The chain employs TRBV6-5 and TRBJ1-4; 8 bases agree with TRBD1. CDR3 length: 15 amino acids. Germline V CDR1 and CDR2: MNHEY, SVGAGI. With 10 bases clipped from V and 6 bases from J, the junction kept 13 bases outside the gene matches. The CDR3, as DNA: TGTGCCACTCACGCAGGGGGCGCAGGGTATGAAAAACTGTTTTTT. Protein: CATHAGGAGYEKLFF.

The V call is TRBV7-8, the J call TRBJ2-2; 9 nucleotides align to TRBD1. The CDR3 sequence is 18 residues long. V was pared by 2 bases and J by 4 bases, with 11 bases of the junction left unmatched. Germline V gene lookup returns CDR1 SGHVS and CDR2 FQNEAQ. The DNA of the CDR3 is TGTGCCAGCAGCTTACCCTGGGGACAGGGCGGAGGCACCGGGGAGCTGTTTTTT. This gives the protein CASSLPWGQGGGTGELFF.

V gene TRBV6-5 combines with J gene TRBJ1-2, with a tentative D call TRBD1 (5 bases). Germline CDR1 MNHEY, CDR2 SVGAGI. The V and J ends lost 3 bases and 0 bases respectively, with 11 bases between them. This CDR3 has 15 amino acids. CDR3 DNA sequence: TGTGCCAGCAGTTATGGTCCAGGGTCTAACTATGGCTACACCTTC. This translates into CASSYGPGSNYGYTF.